The clone carrying this T cell receptor beta chain was recorded many times. What it binds is unknown. This record comes from a study of T-cell reconstitution after alpha-beta-depleted transplantation in children. Study-level points and caveats: The high TCRbeta diversity at day 60 in some patients came from surviving recipient T cells and thymic progenitors.

Unique molecular identifiers were incorporated into the prepared TCRbeta library. TCRdb analysed the PCR reads with MiXCR anew, one entry per CDR3 protein. The sample records about 830,000 distinct CDR3 sequences, around 15% being singletons. The V gene lost 6 bases and the J gene lost 8 bases, with 18 bases spanning the gap. Germline CDR1 and CDR2: SGHRS and YFSETQ. This CDR3 is 14 amino acids long. The V gene is TRBV5-1, the J gene TRBJ2-1, with a possible D match to TRBD2 (5 bases). The clonotype comes from a male patient aged 10 to 17 who had a stem cell transplant for acute lymphoblastic leukemia, so the T cells may come from the graft donor. The material sequenced was PBMCs, mostly from graft donor cells, taken 360 days after TCRalphabeta/CD19-depleted stem cell transplant. The CDR3 nucleotides are TGCGCCAGCACCAGATACGGGGTGTGGCATGAGCAGTTCTTC. It is translated as CASTRYGVWHEQFF.